Each of the 3 T cell receptor beta chains below was sequenced from the same sample in a study of blood T cell repertoires in COVID-19. Generated by immunoSEQ multiplex PCR, the TCRdb table keeps only in-frame clones and is missing some. This table holds 130,000 to 150,000 clones, 70% to 90% found once. Sequencing input: PBMCs or T cells enriched from blood (not recorded which). These TCRs come from a woman aged 30 to 39 with acute COVID-19.

This sequence joins TRBV6-4 and TRBJ2-7, with D unresolved. In germline, CDR1 is MRHNA, CDR2 SNTAGT. There are 14 residues in the CDR3. V was pared by 6 bases and J by 1 base, with 13 bases between. The CDR3, as DNA: TGTGCCAGCAGCGCCCTCAGCAGGTCCTACGAGCAGTACTTC. It encodes CASSALSRSYEQYF.

The chain uses TRBV19 and TRBJ2-7; maybe TRBD2 (5 bases). Germline V gene data show CDR1 as LNHDA and CDR2 as SQIVND (reference sequence). The CDR3 runs to 14 residues. Trimming cost V 4 bases and J 5 bases, with 15 bases left between them. The CDR3 protein is CASSTATGYDEQYF. CDR3 bases: TGTGCCAGTAGTACGGCAACGGGATACGACGAGCAGTACTTC.

The chain links TRBV28 to TRBJ2-7; TRBD2 aligns across 7 bases. Germline loops: CDR1 MDHEN, CDR2 SYDVKM. The trim removed 3 bases at V and 0 bases at J, leaving 2 bases unmatched. The CDR3 extends over 14 amino acids. CDR3: CASSLSGTSYEQYF. CDR3 nucleotide sequence: TGTGCCAGCAGTTTGAGCGGGACCTCCTACGAGCAGTACTTC.